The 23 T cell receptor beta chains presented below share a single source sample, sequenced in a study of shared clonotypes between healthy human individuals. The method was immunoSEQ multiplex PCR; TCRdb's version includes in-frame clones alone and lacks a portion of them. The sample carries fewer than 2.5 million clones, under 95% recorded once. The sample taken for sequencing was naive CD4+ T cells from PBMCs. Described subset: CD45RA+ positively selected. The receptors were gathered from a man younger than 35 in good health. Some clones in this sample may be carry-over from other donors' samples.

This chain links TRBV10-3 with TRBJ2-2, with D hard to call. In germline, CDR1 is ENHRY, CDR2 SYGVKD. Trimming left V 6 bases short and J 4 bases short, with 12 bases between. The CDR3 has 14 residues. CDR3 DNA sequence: TGTGCCATCAGCGAGGAGAAGAGCACCGGGGAGCTGTTTTTT. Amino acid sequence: CAISEEKSTGELFF.

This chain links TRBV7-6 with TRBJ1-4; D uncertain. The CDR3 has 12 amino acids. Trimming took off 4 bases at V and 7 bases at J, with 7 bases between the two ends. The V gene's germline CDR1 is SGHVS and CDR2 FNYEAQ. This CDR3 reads CASSSTGEKLFF. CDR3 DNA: TGTGCCAGCAGCTCCACGGGTGAAAAACTGTTTTTT.

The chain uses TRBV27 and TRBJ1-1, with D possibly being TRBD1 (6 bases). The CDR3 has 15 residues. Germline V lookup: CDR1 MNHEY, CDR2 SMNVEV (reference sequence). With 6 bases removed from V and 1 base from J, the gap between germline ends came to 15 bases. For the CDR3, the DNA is TGTGCCAGCAGACCTTTGGGGGCGAGGAACACTGAAGCTTTCTTT. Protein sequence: CASRPLGARNTEAFF.

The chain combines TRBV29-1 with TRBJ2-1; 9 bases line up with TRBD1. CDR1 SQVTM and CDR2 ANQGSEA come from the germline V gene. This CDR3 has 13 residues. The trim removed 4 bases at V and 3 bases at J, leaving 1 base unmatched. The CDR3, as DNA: TGCAGCGTTGGGGACAGGGACTACAATGAGCAGTTCTTC. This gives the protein CSVGDRDYNEQFF.

The CDR3 protein is CASSPRHGTYNQPQHF. In DNA form, the CDR3 reads TGTGCCAGCAGTCCTAGGCATGGGACCTATAATCAGCCCCAGCATTTT. V and J are TRBV28 and TRBJ1-5, with D perhaps TRBD1 (5 bases). This CDR3 region has 16 residues. Looked up from germline, CDR1 is MDHEN and CDR2 is SYDVKM. V was cut by 5 bases and J by 4 bases, with 18 bases left in between.

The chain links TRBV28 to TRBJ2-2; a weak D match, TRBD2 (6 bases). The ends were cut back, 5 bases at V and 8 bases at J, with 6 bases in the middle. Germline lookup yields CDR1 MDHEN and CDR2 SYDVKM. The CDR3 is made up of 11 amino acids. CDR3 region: CASSRGGELFF. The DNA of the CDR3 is TGTGCCAGCAGTCGGGGGGGGGAGCTGTTTTTT.

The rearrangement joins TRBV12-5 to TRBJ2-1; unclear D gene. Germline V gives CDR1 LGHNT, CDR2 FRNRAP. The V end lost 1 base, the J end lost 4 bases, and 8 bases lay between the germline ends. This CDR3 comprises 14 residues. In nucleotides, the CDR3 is TGTGCTAGTGGTTTGGGGCGAGATTACAATGAGCAGTTCTTC. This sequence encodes CASGLGRDYNEQFF.

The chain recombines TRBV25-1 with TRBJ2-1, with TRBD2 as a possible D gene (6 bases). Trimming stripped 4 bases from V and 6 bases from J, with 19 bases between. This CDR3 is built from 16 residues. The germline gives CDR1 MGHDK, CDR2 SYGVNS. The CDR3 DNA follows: TGTGCCAGCAGTGGTCAACCGGGACTCCCTTCCAATGAGCAGTTCTTC. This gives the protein CASSGQPGLPSNEQFF.

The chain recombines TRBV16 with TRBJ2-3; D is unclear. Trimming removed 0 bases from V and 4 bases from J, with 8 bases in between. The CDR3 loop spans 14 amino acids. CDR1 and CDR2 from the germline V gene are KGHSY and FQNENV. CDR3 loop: CASSQSGYADTQYF. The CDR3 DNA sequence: TGTGCCAGCAGCCAATCGGGGTACGCAGATACGCAGTATTTT.

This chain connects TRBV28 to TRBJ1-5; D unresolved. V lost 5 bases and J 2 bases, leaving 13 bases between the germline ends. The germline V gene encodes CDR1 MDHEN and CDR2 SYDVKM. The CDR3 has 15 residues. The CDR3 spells CASSGPDGGNQPQHF. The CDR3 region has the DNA TGTGCCAGCAGTGGACCCGACGGGGGCAATCAGCCCCAGCATTTT.

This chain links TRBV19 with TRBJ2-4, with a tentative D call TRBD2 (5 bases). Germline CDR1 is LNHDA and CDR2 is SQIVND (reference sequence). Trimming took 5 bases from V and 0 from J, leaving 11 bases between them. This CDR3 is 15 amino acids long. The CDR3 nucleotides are TGTGCCAGTAGTGGACTGAAACTAGCCAAAAACATTCAGTACTTC. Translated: CASSGLKLAKNIQYF. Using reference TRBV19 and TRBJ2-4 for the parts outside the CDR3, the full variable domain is DGGITQSPKYLFRKEGQNVTLSCEQNLNHDAMYWYRQDPGQGLRLIYYSQIVNDFQKGDIAEGYSVSREKKESFPLTVTSAQKNPTAFYLCASSGLKLAKNIQYFGAGTRLSVL.

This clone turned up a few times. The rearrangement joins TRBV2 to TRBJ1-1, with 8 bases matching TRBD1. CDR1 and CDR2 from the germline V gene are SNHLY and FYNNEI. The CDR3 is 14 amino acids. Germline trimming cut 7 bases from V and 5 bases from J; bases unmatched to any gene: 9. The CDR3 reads CASTRTGLRTEAFF. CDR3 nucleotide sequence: TGTGCCAGCACGAGGACAGGGTTGCGGACTGAAGCTTTCTTT.

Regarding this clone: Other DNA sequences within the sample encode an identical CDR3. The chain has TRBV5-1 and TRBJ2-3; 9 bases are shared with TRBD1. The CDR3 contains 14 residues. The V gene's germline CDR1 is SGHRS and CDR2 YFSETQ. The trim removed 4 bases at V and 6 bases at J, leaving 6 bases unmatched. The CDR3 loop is CASSLGTGRDTQYF. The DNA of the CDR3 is TGCGCCAGCAGCCTAGGGACAGGGAGGGATACGCAGTATTTT.

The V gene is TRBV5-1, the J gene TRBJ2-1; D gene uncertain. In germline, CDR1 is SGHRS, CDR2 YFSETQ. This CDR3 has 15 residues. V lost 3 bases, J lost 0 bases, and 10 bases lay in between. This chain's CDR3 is CASSWEQSSYNEQFF. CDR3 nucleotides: TGCGCCAGCAGCTGGGAACAGAGCTCCTACAATGAGCAGTTCTTC.

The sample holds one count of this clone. The CDR3 region is CASSHTGTGTGNEQFF. DNA for the CDR3: TGTGCCAGCAGTCATACCGGGACAGGGACAGGTAATGAGCAGTTCTTC. The rearrangement links TRBV7-3 to TRBJ2-1; 9 bases agree with TRBD1. The V segment lost 6 bases and the J segment 7 bases; nucleotides outside the gene matches: 13. The germline CDR1 and CDR2 sequences are SGHTA and FQGTGA. The CDR3 covers 16 residues.

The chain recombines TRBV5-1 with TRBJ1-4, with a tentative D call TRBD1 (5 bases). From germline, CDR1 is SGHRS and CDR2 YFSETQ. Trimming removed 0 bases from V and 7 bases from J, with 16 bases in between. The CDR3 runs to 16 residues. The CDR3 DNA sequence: TGCGCCAGCAGCTTGGAGTCGGGGACGACGGGTGAAAAACTGTTTTTT. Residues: CASSLESGTTGEKLFF.

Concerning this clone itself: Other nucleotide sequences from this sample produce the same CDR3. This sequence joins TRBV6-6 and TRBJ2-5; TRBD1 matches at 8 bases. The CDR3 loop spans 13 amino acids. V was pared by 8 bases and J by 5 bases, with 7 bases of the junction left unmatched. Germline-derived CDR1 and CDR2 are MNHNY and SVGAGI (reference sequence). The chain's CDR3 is CASRTGGGETQYF. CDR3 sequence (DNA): TGTGCCAGCCGCACAGGGGGTGGTGAGACCCAGTACTTC.

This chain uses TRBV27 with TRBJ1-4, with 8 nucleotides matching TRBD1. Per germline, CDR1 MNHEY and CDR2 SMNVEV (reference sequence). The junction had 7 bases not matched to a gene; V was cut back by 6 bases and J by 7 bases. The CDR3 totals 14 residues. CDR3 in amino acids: CASSRQGRGEKLFF. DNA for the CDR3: TGTGCCAGCAGCCGACAGGGGAGGGGTGAAAAACTGTTTTTT.

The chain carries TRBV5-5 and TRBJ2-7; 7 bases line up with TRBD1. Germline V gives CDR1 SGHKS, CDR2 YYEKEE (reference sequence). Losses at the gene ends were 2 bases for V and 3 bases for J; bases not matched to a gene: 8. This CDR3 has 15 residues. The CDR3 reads CASSLHRGALYEQYF. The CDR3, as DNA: TGTGCCAGCAGCTTACACAGGGGAGCCCTCTACGAGCAGTACTTC.

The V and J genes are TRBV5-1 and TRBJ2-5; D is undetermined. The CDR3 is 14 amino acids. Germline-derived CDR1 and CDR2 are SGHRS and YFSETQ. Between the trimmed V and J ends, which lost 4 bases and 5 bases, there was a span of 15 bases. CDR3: CASSTNSVGETQYF. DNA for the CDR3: TGCGCCAGCAGCACAAACTCCGTCGGGGAGACCCAGTACTTC.

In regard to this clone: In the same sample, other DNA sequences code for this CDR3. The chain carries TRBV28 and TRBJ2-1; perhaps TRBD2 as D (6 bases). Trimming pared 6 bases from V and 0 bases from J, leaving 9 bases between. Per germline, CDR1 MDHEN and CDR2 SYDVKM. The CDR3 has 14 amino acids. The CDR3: CASSLGGSYNEQFF. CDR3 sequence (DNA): TGTGCCAGCAGCCTGGGGGGCTCCTACAATGAGCAGTTCTTC.

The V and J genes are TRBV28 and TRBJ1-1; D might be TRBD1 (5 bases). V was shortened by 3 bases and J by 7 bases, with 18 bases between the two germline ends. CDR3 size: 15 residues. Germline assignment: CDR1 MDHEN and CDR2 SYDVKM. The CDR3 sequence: CASSFRLKGRGEAFF. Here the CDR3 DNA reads TGTGCCAGCAGTTTCAGGCTGAAGGGGCGCGGTGAAGCTTTCTTT.

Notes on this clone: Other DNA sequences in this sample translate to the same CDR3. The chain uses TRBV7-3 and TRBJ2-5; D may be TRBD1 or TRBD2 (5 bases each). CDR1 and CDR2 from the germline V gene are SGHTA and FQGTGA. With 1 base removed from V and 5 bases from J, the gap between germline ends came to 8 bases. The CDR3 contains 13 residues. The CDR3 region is CASSLSGTETQYF. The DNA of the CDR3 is TGTGCCAGCAGCTTAAGTGGGACGGAGACCCAGTACTTC.